Shown below are 21 T cell receptor beta chains from a single sample sequenced in a study of blood T cell repertoires in COVID-19. The data were produced by immunoSEQ multiplex PCR, yet TCRdb's version contains in-frame clones alone and is incomplete. The sample lists over 130,000 clones, 82% occurring once. Sample: peripheral blood. The receptors shown here come from a woman older than 75 with acute or convalescent COVID-19.

The sample holds a few counts of this clone. The chain couples TRBV30 to TRBJ1-4; D may be TRBD1 (6 bases). Trimming stripped 4 bases from V and 2 bases from J, with 11 bases between. The germline V gene has CDR1 GTSNPN and CDR2 SVGIG (reference sequence). The CDR3 runs to 14 residues. The CDR3 region has the DNA TGTGCCTGGAAGAGACAGGACACTAATGAAAAACTGTTTTTT. It yields the protein CAWKRQDTNEKLFF.

The V and J genes are TRBV19 and TRBJ1-1; D perhaps matches TRBD1 (6 bases). V lost 3 bases and J 1 base, leaving 12 bases between the germline ends. The V gene's germline CDR1 is LNHDA and CDR2 SQIVND (reference sequence). The CDR3 is made up of 15 amino acids. CDR3 sequence: CASSMRGAQNTEAFF. CDR3 DNA: TGTGCCAGTAGTATGCGGGGGGCCCAGAACACTGAAGCTTTCTTT.

The V gene is TRBV5-5, the J gene TRBJ2-7, with D possibly matching TRBD2 (9 bases). CDR3 length equals 18 residues. Trimming left V 4 bases short and J 0 bases short, with 23 bases between. Germline lookup yields CDR1 SGHKS and CDR2 YYEKEE (reference sequence). CDR3 sequence reads: CASSRQGPAGGSSYEQYF. The CDR3 coding sequence is TGTGCCAGCAGCCGACAGGGGCCAGCGGGAGGAAGCTCCTACGAGCAGTACTTC.

The chain uses TRBV29-1 and TRBJ2-3; possibly TRBD2 for D (5 bases). The CDR3 contains 12 residues. V lost 7 bases, J lost 1 base, and 9 bases lay in between. CDR1 and CDR2 (germline): SQVTM, ANQGSEA. The CDR3 is CSGERGTDTQYF. The DNA of the CDR3 is TGCAGCGGGGAGAGGGGCACAGATACGCAGTATTTT.

The gene calls are TRBV2 and TRBJ2-1; D ambiguous. Trimming took off 6 bases at V and 9 bases at J, with 12 bases between the two ends. This CDR3 has 12 residues. The germline V gene encodes CDR1 SNHLY and CDR2 FYNNEI. The CDR3 coding sequence is TGTGCCAGCAGCCAGGATGAAGGTGAGCAGTTCTTC. Its protein is CASSQDEGEQFF.

The chain employs TRBV6-5 and TRBJ2-7, with 7 bases identical to TRBD2. Germline-derived CDR1 and CDR2 are MNHEY and SVGAGI. V shed 2 bases, J shed 4 bases, and the junction held 2 bases outside the gene matches. This CDR3 comprises 13 residues. The CDR3 spells CASSYGGRYEQYF. DNA for the CDR3: TGTGCCAGCAGTTACGGCGGGAGATACGAGCAGTACTTC.

This clone was seen more than once but under ten times. Here the CDR3 reads CASHVGTGAYNEQFF. Written as DNA, the CDR3 is TGTGCCAGCCATGTTGGGACAGGGGCCTACAATGAGCAGTTCTTC. The chain employs TRBV7-9 and TRBJ2-1; TRBD1 matches 10 bases. CDR3 length equals 15 residues. Germline CDR1 is SEHNR and CDR2 is FQNEAQ (reference sequence). Trimming cost V 8 bases and J 2 bases; bases outside gene matches: 6.

CDR3 bases: TGTGCCAGCAGCTCCAGAAGGACAGCCTTCGAGCAGTTCTTC. Protein product: CASSSRRTAFEQFF. J is TRBJ2-1 and V is TRBV7-9, with D perhaps TRBD1 (6 bases). The germline gives CDR1 SEHNR, CDR2 FQNEAQ (reference sequence). The V and J ends lost 4 bases and 10 bases respectively, with 17 bases between them. The CDR3 is 14 residues long.

The rearrangement uses TRBV19 and TRBJ1-1; 9 nucleotides match TRBD1. V lost 4 bases, J lost 3 bases, and 6 bases stayed unmatched. CDR1 is LNHDA and CDR2 is SQIVND in the germline V gene (reference sequence). There are 15 residues in the CDR3. CDR3 sequence: CASSTRQGVYTEAFF. The CDR3 DNA is TGTGCCAGTAGTACTCGACAGGGGGTTTACACTGAAGCTTTCTTT.

The chain employs TRBV28 and TRBJ1-2; 8 nucleotides match TRBD1. V shed 2 bases, J shed 4 bases, and the junction held 6 bases outside the gene matches. CDR1 and CDR2 from the germline V gene are MDHEN and SYDVKM. The CDR3 length is 15 residues. Here the CDR3 DNA reads TGTGCCAGCAGTTTAAGCAGGGGGCTTGGCTATGGCTACACCTTC. Its translation is CASSLSRGLGYGYTF.

The chain joins TRBV19 to TRBJ1-5; no clear D gene. V lost 3 bases and J lost 1, with 16 bases in between. Germline V gives CDR1 LNHDA, CDR2 SQIVND (reference sequence). The CDR3 length is 17 residues. CDR3: CASSIPGGGRSNQPQHF. For the CDR3, the DNA is TGTGCCAGTAGTATTCCCGGAGGAGGTCGGAGCAATCAGCCCCAGCATTTT. Using reference TRBV19 and TRBJ1-5 for the parts outside the CDR3, the full variable domain is DGGITQSPKYLFRKEGQNVTLSCEQNLNHDAMYWYRQDPGQGLRLIYYSQIVNDFQKGDIAEGYSVSREKKESFPLTVTSAQKNPTAFYLCASSIPGGGRSNQPQHFGDGTRLSIL.

This clone has more than one count but fewer than ten. J is TRBJ2-1 and V is TRBV5-4; 9 bases agree with TRBD2. The CDR3 runs 15 residues. V lost 2 bases to trimming and J lost 7 bases; unmatched junction nucleotides: 7. Germline loops: CDR1 SGHNT, CDR2 YYREEE (reference sequence). CDR3 amino acids: CASSLRRGGKNEQFF. Here the CDR3 DNA reads TGTGCCAGCAGCTTACGGCGGGGGGGAAAGAATGAGCAGTTCTTC.

The gene calls are TRBV19 and TRBJ1-5; D possibly corresponds to TRBD1 (6 bases). The length of the CDR3 is 12 residues. Germline CDR1 is LNHDA and CDR2 is SQIVND (reference sequence). Trimming left V 5 bases short and J 13 bases short, with 15 bases between. CDR3 nucleotides: TGTGCCAGTAGTCTTTCGACAGGCTATCAGCATTTT. As protein: CASSLSTGYQHF.

This clone has just a few counts. This chain connects TRBV10-2 to TRBJ1-6; TRBD1 agrees at 7 bases. The germline V gene encodes CDR1 WSHSY and CDR2 SAAADI. The CDR3 runs to 14 residues. After removal of 6 bases from V and 7 bases from J, the junction contained 6 bases not matched to a gene. CDR3 amino acids: CASRRGTANSPLHF. Here the CDR3 DNA reads TGCGCCAGCAGACGCGGGACAGCGAATTCACCCCTCCACTTT.

This rearrangement joins TRBV28 to TRBJ1-2, with TRBD1 matching over 9 bases. The germline V gene has CDR1 MDHEN and CDR2 SYDVKM. The CDR3 consists of 16 residues. After removal of 6 bases from V and 7 bases from J, the junction contained 15 bases not matched to a gene. The CDR3 nucleotides are TGTGCCAGCAGGCCAATCGGACAGGGGAGGTCAGGTGGCTACACCTTC. Its protein is CASRPIGQGRSGGYTF.

The rearrangement uses TRBV3-1 (or the pseudogene TRBV3-2) and TRBJ2-7, with D hard to call. The germline CDR1 and CDR2 sequences are LGHDT and YNNKEL (reference sequence). The CDR3 is 13 residues long. V lost 4 bases and J lost 2, with 9 bases in between. As DNA, the CDR3 is TGTGCCAGCAGCCGTCGAAGCCCCTACGAGCAGTACTTC. As protein: CASSRRSPYEQYF.

The V gene is TRBV30, the J gene TRBJ2-3; TRBD2 matches at 11 bases. Germline CDR1 and CDR2: GTSNPN and SVGIG (reference sequence). This CDR3 spans 16 amino acids. V lost 0 bases to trimming and J lost 2 bases; unmatched junction nucleotides: 4. The CDR3 spells CAWSVPTSGATDTQYF. The DNA for the CDR3 is TGTGCCTGGAGTGTACCGACTAGCGGGGCCACAGATACGCAGTATTTT.

The gene calls are TRBV28 and TRBJ1-2; 7 bases line up with TRBD1. From germline, CDR1 is MDHEN and CDR2 SYDVKM. The CDR3 is 14 amino acids. J lost 7 bases, V lost 5 bases, and 10 bases had no gene match. CDR3 DNA sequence: TGTGCCAGCAGTACAACAGGGGATCATGGTGGCTACACCTTC. This codes for CASSTTGDHGGYTF.

J is TRBJ1-3 and V is TRBV4-1; D is undetermined. Trimming cost V 4 bases and J 1 base, with 14 bases left between them. Germline values: CDR1 MGHRA, CDR2 YSYEKL. The CDR3 spans 16 residues. The CDR3 DNA follows: TGCGCCAGCAGCCGCAGCGAAAGTGGGTCTGGAAACACCATATATTTT. It encodes CASSRSESGSGNTIYF.

The V gene is TRBV2, the J gene TRBJ1-2, with D possibly being TRBD1 (6 bases). The V end was cut by 4 bases, the J end by 4 bases, with 7 bases between. CDR3 length: 12 residues. The germline gives CDR1 SNHLY, CDR2 FYNNEI. CDR3 region: CASSGQAYGYTF. The CDR3 DNA follows: TGTGCCAGCAGTGGACAGGCCTATGGCTACACCTTC.

The chain has TRBV19 and TRBJ1-3; 7 bases map to TRBD1. The V and J ends lost 6 bases and 0 bases, in that order; junction bases with no gene match: 8. The CDR3 is made up of 16 amino acids. The germline V gene has CDR1 LNHDA and CDR2 SQIVND (reference sequence). The CDR3, as DNA: TGTGCCAGTAGGCGGGACAGCACCTCCTCTGGAAACACCATATATTTT. It codes for CASRRDSTSSGNTIYF. The full variable domain, in which reference TRBV19 and TRBJ1-3 provide the parts outside the CDR3, is DGGITQSPKYLFRKEGQNVTLSCEQNLNHDAMYWYRQDPGQGLRLIYYSQIVNDFQKGDIAEGYSVSREKKESFPLTVTSAQKNPTAFYLCASRRDSTSSGNTIYFGEGSWLTVV.